The subject of this entry is one T cell receptor (beta chain). Its antigen remains undetermined. The input lacks base qualities; no much larger clone sits a single base away. The library was prepared using 5' RACE. The run used an Illumina HiSeq 2500. A second PCR of roughly 7 to 11 cycles was performed with a sample-barcoded 5' primer and a J-beta primer mix. A template-switch 5' adaptor carrying 12 random nucleotides introduced a unique molecular identifier onto each TCR beta cDNA molecule. Each sample yielded at least 3 million CDR3-containing paired-end reads. The Mint cDNA synthesis kit, primed by a TRBC-specific oligonucleotide, was used to synthesize first-strand cDNA from all RNA. Following uracil-DNA glycosylase treatment, a first 18-cycle PCR with universal primers M1SS and BC2_uni_R was performed on all cDNA. Regarding the original processing steps: For normalization, 1 million high-quality reads, each with a distinct molecular identifier, were randomly selected from each sample. Reads sharing molecular identifiers were discarded rather than binned into consensus sequences. MiTCR, set to a Q25 quality threshold and the strictest error-elimination algorithm, was used for CDR3 identification, clonotype clustering and error correction. A nonparametric unseen species model using Euler transformation provided a lower-bound estimate of total TCR beta diversity. The public reads were reanalyzed by TCRdb: fastp trimming at Q25, MiXCR alignment, in-frame beta chains only. Rows with one shared CDR3 protein collapse into an entry with the most common genes and DNA. These V and J calls rely on TCRdb rather than the paper's analysis. Present in this sample are some 900,000 distinct CDR3 sequences, around 46% of which were seen just once. Together, the top ten hold about an eighth of the sample.

The donors were 40 or so Caucasian individuals from Russia, aged roughly 6 to 100 years, who were systemically healthy. Each donor gave approximately 10 milliliters of peripheral blood, collected into EDTA-treated Vacutainer tubes. Ficoll-Paque density-gradient centrifugation was used to isolate PBMCs, with at least 7 million obtained per sample. Trizol reagent was used to extract total RNA from the PBMCs, yielding at least 6 micrograms per sample. For every donor, flow cytometry on a PBMC aliquot measured the percentage of naive CD45RAhigh/CD27high T cells. This sample was taken from a study of blood T cells in healthy people across ages (dated by TCRdb to about 2015). About the investigation overall: Template switching captured roughly one uniquely barcoded TCR beta cDNA molecule per two T cells in model experiments. Using deep sequencing normalized with unique cDNA molecular identifiers, the study measured how TCR beta repertoire diversity changes with age. Donors were grouped into four age groups: young (average approximately 15 years), middle-aged (around 39), aged (approximately 58) and long-lived (just over 80). To avoid experimental bias, donors of different ages were randomly spread across the sequencing lanes. For two donors (one aged 18 to 30 and one aged 80 or older), the study analyzed two additional independent replicas of 1 million unique cDNA reads from the same blood draw. General conclusions and limits of the study: The long-lived group showed more naive CD4+ T cells, fewer expanded clones and increased TCR diversity than the aged group, suggesting age selection. There was a strong correlation between observed TCR beta diversity and the percentage of naive T cells measured by flow cytometry. Total diversity estimates from one million sequenced T cells were considered lower bounds and underestimates. Conclusive comparison of naive and antigen-experienced compartments was prevented by the profiling of bulk unsorted PBMCs. Because donor CMV infection status was unknown, age-related changes in expanded clonotypes were potentially confounded. Observed TCR beta diversity per million T cells fell roughly linearly with age, and a significant reduction was already apparent by age about 38.

CDR1 DFQATT and CDR2 SNEGSKA are derived from the germline V gene (reference sequence). The CDR3 runs 14 amino acids, cysteine and phenylalanine included. Only CDR3 DNA remains: 42 bases, in frame from the first base. Clipping removes 4 bases from V and 2 bases from J, with 4 as the unmatched junction base count. The V and J genes are TRBV20-1 and TRBJ2-3, and 9 junction bases match TRBD2. Sequenced material: blood. The TCR sequence derives from a man aged 30 to 39 in good health. Here the CDR3 is given as CSAISGGNTDTQYF. The DNA is as follows: TGCAGTGCTATTAGCGGGGGCAACACAGATACGCAGTATTTT.